The 26 T cell receptor beta chains reported below all come from one sample, sequenced in a study of blood T cells in healthy people across ages. A second roughly 6 to 11 cycle PCR used barcoded and J-beta primers. In TCRdb, the 5' RACE reads were re-called with MiXCR into one record per CDR3 protein. The sample includes roughly 800,000 distinct CDR3 sequences, 58% of them seen just once. The specimen was blood. Receptors were obtained from a man aged 25-45 years in good health.

V gene TRBV4-2 combines with J gene TRBJ2-5, with TRBD2 as a possible D gene (6 bases). This CDR3 is 15 amino acids long. The V gene's germline CDR1 is LGHNA and CDR2 YNFKEQ. The V gene lost 2 bases and the J gene lost 2 bases, with 12 bases spanning the gap. The CDR3 sequence is CASSQNSGEQETQYF. Written as DNA, the CDR3 is TGTGCCAGCAGCCAAAATAGCGGTGAACAAGAGACCCAGTACTTC.

This clonotype was recorded only once. The chain links TRBV20-1 to TRBJ2-3; 9 bases line up with TRBD2. CDR1 is DFQATT and CDR2 is SNEGSKA in the germline V gene (reference sequence). V shed 8 bases and J 3 bases; nucleotides not matched to a gene: 6. The CDR3 has 13 residues. CDR3 sequence reads: CSSKLAGTDTQYF. CDR3 in DNA: TGCAGTTCTAAGCTAGCGGGAACAGATACGCAGTATTTT.

This clonotype was seen a handful of times. The chain recombines TRBV19 with TRBJ2-7, with D perhaps matching TRBD1 or TRBD2 (5 bases each). With 3 bases removed from V and 0 bases from J, the gap between germline ends came to 9 bases. The CDR3 covers 14 residues. The germline V gene encodes CDR1 LNHDA and CDR2 SQIVND (reference sequence). The CDR3 loop is CASSIWGSSYEQYF. The CDR3 DNA is TGTGCCAGTAGTATCTGGGGGAGCTCCTACGAGCAGTACTTC.

Only a few counts were recorded for this clonotype. The chain employs TRBV29-1 and TRBJ2-5, with D perhaps TRBD2 (6 bases). Germline lookup yields CDR1 SQVTM and CDR2 ANQGSEA. Trimming cost V 4 bases and J 5 bases, with 17 bases left between them. CDR3 size: 14 residues. The CDR3 nucleotides read TGCAGCGTTGGAGGAGGGGATTGGGGGGAGACCCAGTACTTC. It translates to CSVGGGDWGETQYF.

This clonotype is a singleton in its sample. The chain is built from TRBV5-1 and TRBJ2-6; D is perhaps TRBD1 (5 bases). Germline CDR1 reads SGHRS; CDR2 reads YFSETQ. CDR3 size: 18 residues. V shed 1 base and J shed 2 bases, with 16 bases lying between them. The CDR3 reads CASSLSPGLGPGANVLTF. Written as DNA, the CDR3 is TGCGCCAGCAGCTTGTCCCCAGGGCTCGGCCCTGGGGCCAACGTCCTGACTTTC.

The rearrangement uses TRBV3-1 and TRBJ2-1, with TRBD2 identical over 8 bases. The germline gives CDR1 LGHDT, CDR2 YNNKEL (reference sequence). The trim removed 4 bases at V and 5 bases at J, leaving 4 bases unmatched. There are 14 residues in the CDR3. This CDR3 is CASSPSGGNNEQFF. The CDR3 coding sequence is TGTGCCAGCAGCCCAAGCGGGGGAAACAATGAGCAGTTCTTC.

This clonotype was found a few times. This rearrangement joins TRBV28 to TRBJ1-1; TRBD1 might be the D (5 bases). CDR1 and CDR2 (germline): MDHEN, SYDVKM. This CDR3 region has 15 residues. The V end lost 5 bases, the J end lost 4 bases, and 17 bases lay between the germline ends. The CDR3 DNA sequence: TGTGCCAGCAGTCCCCCCTGGGGAGGGACCACTGAAGCTTTCTTT. It yields the protein CASSPPWGGTTEAFF.

The J gene is TRBJ1-4, the V gene TRBV4-3, with 8 bases matching TRBD1. V dropped 4 bases and J dropped 7; count of bases not matched to a gene: 5. In germline, CDR1 is LGHNA, CDR2 YSLEER. CDR3 length: 14 amino acids. The CDR3 region has the DNA TGCGCCAGCAGCCCCGGACAGGGCGGTGAAAAACTGTTTTTT. This codes for CASSPGQGGEKLFF.

The chain uses TRBV7-9 and TRBJ2-1; D remains unclear. The CDR3 spans 14 residues. Germline CDR1 SEHNR, CDR2 FQNEAQ (reference sequence). V gave up 1 base and J gave up 5 bases, with 9 bases separating them. Written as DNA, the CDR3 is TGTGCCAGCAGCTTAGACAACTTAGACAATGAGCAGTTCTTC. Protein sequence: CASSLDNLDNEQFF.

The chain employs TRBV9 and TRBJ2-3; D perhaps matches TRBD2 (6 bases). CDR3 size: 15 residues. The V end was cut by 3 bases, the J end by 4 bases, with 15 bases between. Germline V gene lookup returns CDR1 SGDLS and CDR2 YYNGEE. CDR3 DNA: TGTGCCAGCAGCGAGCAGTTGGTAGCGGCAGATACGCAGTATTTT. It encodes CASSEQLVAADTQYF. Using reference TRBV9 and TRBJ2-3 for the parts outside the CDR3, the full variable domain is DSGVTQTPKHLITATGQRVTLRCSPRSGDLSVYWYQQSLDQGLQFLIQYYNGEERAKGNILERFSAQQFPDLHSELNLSSLELGDSALYFCASSEQLVAADTQYFGPGTRLTVL.

This sequence joins TRBV20-1 and TRBJ1-5, with D maybe TRBD1 (6 bases). The length of the CDR3 is 14 residues. Germline CDR1 is DFQATT and CDR2 is SNEGSKA (reference sequence). Trimming removed 3 bases at V and 6 bases at J, with 15 bases between. CDR3 in amino acids: CSASQGSWAQPQHF. The CDR3 nucleotides are TGCAGTGCTAGTCAGGGGTCCTGGGCTCAGCCCCAGCATTTT.

This clonotype was seen a handful of times. The V gene is TRBV7-9, the J gene TRBJ2-7; D remains unclear. V gave up 4 bases and J gave up 3 bases, with 10 bases separating them. Germline loops: CDR1 SEHNR, CDR2 FQNEAQ (reference sequence). The length of the CDR3 is 13 residues. CDR3 DNA sequence: TGTGCCAGCAGCTCGGACCTAAACTACGAGCAGTACTTC. It codes for CASSSDLNYEQYF.

DNA for the CDR3: TGCAGCGTTGTAGTCCTAGCGGTGTACAATGAGCAGTTCTTC. It is translated as CSVVVLAVYNEQFF. The genes are TRBV29-1 and TRBJ2-1; 7 bases match TRBD2. This CDR3 is built from 14 residues. The germline V gene has CDR1 SQVTM and CDR2 ANQGSEA. V dropped 4 bases and J dropped 4; count of bases not matched to a gene: 7.

The chain links TRBV7-2 to TRBJ1-2; D call uncertain. CDR1 and CDR2 (germline): SGHTA, FQGNSA. The CDR3 sequence is 16 residues long. V lost 2 bases and J 5 bases, leaving 18 bases between the germline ends. This CDR3 is CASSLSIQPEAYGYTF. The CDR3 DNA sequence: TGTGCCAGCAGCTTAAGTATACAGCCTGAGGCGTATGGCTACACCTTC.

This chain uses TRBV12-3 or TRBV12-4 with TRBJ1-1; D unclear. CDR3 length equals 12 residues. Trimming pared 5 bases from V and 7 bases from J, leaving 11 bases between. In DNA form, the CDR3 reads TGTGCCAGCAGTACCGAAAATAATGAAGCTTTCTTT. This sequence encodes CASSTENNEAFF.

Only a few counts were recorded for this clonotype. The V and J genes are TRBV7-9 and TRBJ2-7; 7 bases are shared with TRBD2. J lost 6 bases, V lost 3 bases, and 8 bases had no gene match. From germline, CDR1 is SEHNR and CDR2 FQNEAQ (reference sequence). The CDR3 has 14 amino acids. The CDR3, as DNA: TGTGCCAGCAGCTTCCCCAGCGGGATTGTCGAGCAGTACTTC. Protein: CASSFPSGIVEQYF.

This clonotype was seen a handful of times. The V call is TRBV7-8, the J call TRBJ2-1; perhaps TRBD2 as D (6 bases). Per the germline V gene, CDR1 is SGHVS and CDR2 is FQNEAQ. Trimming took 3 bases from V and 10 from J, leaving 22 bases between them. The CDR3 length is 16 residues. The CDR3 coding sequence is TGTGCCAGCAGCTTCGAGACTACCCTAGATGCGGGAGAGCAGTTCTTC. It codes for CASSFETTLDAGEQFF.

The genes are TRBV25-1 and TRBJ2-1; 9 nucleotides line up with TRBD1. This CDR3 comprises 17 residues. Germline-derived CDR1 and CDR2 are MGHDK and SYGVNS. V was pared by 0 bases and J by 10 bases, with 13 bases of the junction left unmatched. CDR3 in amino acids: CASSEYFQDRGTGEQFF. The CDR3 DNA sequence: TGTGCCAGCAGTGAATATTTTCAGGACAGGGGAACAGGGGAGCAGTTCTTC.

The genes are TRBV28 and TRBJ2-5; no reliable D call. CDR3 length: 14 residues. Germline values: CDR1 MDHEN, CDR2 SYDVKM. V lost 5 bases to trimming and J lost 11 bases, with 21 bases between them. In DNA form, the CDR3 reads TGTGCCAGCAGTGTTTCTGGTATGGGCAATGAGCAGTACTTC. Encoded protein: CASSVSGMGNEQYF.

The chain combines TRBV7-2 with TRBJ2-7; the match to TRBD2 covers 8 bases. CDR1 and CDR2 from the germline V gene are SGHTA and FQGNSA. The CDR3 loop spans 15 amino acids. The V gene end was trimmed by 5 bases and the J gene end by 5 bases; junction bases not matched to a gene: 11. DNA for the CDR3: TGTGCCAGCAGCCCACCGGGACTAGGTGGGAACGAGCAGTACTTC. It yields the protein CASSPPGLGGNEQYF.

The V gene is TRBV6-5, the J gene TRBJ2-7; no definite D call. The tail of the sequence fits TRBJ2-5 better, so the J call may be wrong. The CDR3 has 14 residues. Germline lookup yields CDR1 MNHEY and CDR2 SVGAGI. Here the CDR3 reads CASATVDGQETQYF. The CDR3, as DNA: TGTGCCAGTGCCACCGTGGATGGCCAAGAGACCCAGTACTTC.

The chain's CDR3 is CASSFVRSNQPQHF. CDR3 in DNA: TGTGCCAGCAGTTTTGTCAGGAGCAATCAGCCCCAGCATTTT. V usage is TRBV12-3 or TRBV12-4 and J usage is TRBJ1-5, with D unclear. Trimming left V 3 bases short and J 1 base short, with 7 bases between. The CDR3 sequence is 14 residues long.

The V and J genes are TRBV5-5 and TRBJ1-4; D possibly corresponds to TRBD1 (6 bases). From germline, CDR1 is SGHKS and CDR2 YYEKEE (reference sequence). V lost 0 bases and J 5 bases, leaving 11 bases between the germline ends. The CDR3 has 15 amino acids. The CDR3 DNA follows: TGTGCCAGCAGCTTGGGGACAGAACTGAATGAAAAACTGTTTTTT. It is translated as CASSLGTELNEKLFF.

V usage is TRBV7-2 and J usage is TRBJ2-5, with 7 bases that match TRBD2. This CDR3 has 15 residues. Germline trimming cut 3 bases from V and 2 bases from J; bases unmatched to any gene: 6. The V gene's germline CDR1 is SGHTA and CDR2 FQGNSA. The CDR3 bases are TGTGCCAGCAGCTTCATGGCGGGGGTACAAGAGACCCAGTACTTC. Its protein is CASSFMAGVQETQYF.

The chain has TRBV20-1 and TRBJ2-1; D gene unclear. CDR1 DFQATT and CDR2 SNEGSKA come from the germline V gene (reference sequence). There are 11 residues in the CDR3. Trimming cost V 0 bases and J 6 bases, with 3 bases left between them. The CDR3 sequence is CSARDANEQFF. In DNA, the CDR3 is TGCAGTGCTAGAGATGCCAATGAGCAGTTCTTC.

The V and J genes are TRBV7-8 and TRBJ2-1, with a tentative D call TRBD2 (5 bases). With 2 bases removed from V and 5 bases from J, the gap between germline ends came to 10 bases. This CDR3 contains 14 residues. CDR1 and CDR2 from the germline V gene are SGHVS and FQNEAQ. Written as DNA, the CDR3 is TGTGCCAGCAGCTTAATGGACGGGAACAATGAGCAGTTCTTC. Protein product: CASSLMDGNNEQFF.